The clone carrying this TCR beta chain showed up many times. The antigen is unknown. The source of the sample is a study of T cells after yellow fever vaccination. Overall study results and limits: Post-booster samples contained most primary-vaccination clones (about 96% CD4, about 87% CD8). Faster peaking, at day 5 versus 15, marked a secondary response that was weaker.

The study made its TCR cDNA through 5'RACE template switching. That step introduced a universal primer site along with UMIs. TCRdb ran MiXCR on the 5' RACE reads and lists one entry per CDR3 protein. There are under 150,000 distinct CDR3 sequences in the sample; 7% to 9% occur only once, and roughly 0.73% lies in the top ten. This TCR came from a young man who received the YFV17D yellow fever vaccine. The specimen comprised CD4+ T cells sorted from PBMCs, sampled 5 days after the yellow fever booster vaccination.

CDR3 DNA sequence: TGCGCCAGCAGCTTGGAAGGGCCAGACTACGAGCAGTACTTC. It yields the protein CASSLEGPDYEQYF. The chain recombines TRBV5-1 with TRBJ2-7; no definite D call. The germline V and J ends were trimmed by 0 bases and 3 bases, with 10 bases remaining between them. Germline-derived CDR1 and CDR2 are SGHRS and YFSETQ. CDR3 length: 14 amino acids.